This section outlines one T cell receptor (beta chain) sequence together with its context. The antigen is not known. The observed sequence ends 3 residues before the CDR3 terminus, with the missing tail filled in from the germline J gene. TCR beta CDR3 amplified by multiplex PCR from approximately 1,100 ng genomic DNA. Method: immunoSEQ multiplex PCR; TCRdb's copy keeps in-frame clones and lacks some. The listing contains about 35,000 clones. This record belongs to a study of T cells in women clearing cervical HPV infection. Study at large: Controls were women whose single incident HPV16 infection cleared within 12 months without precancer or cancer.

Findings of the study overall: It is unknown whether associations predate infection; no effector/memory or HPV-specific sorting. TRBV6-7 relative abundance averaged approximately 0.1% in cases and less than 0.2% in controls.

The CDR3 totals 14 residues. Trimming cost V 0 bases and J 0 bases, with 4 bases left between them. In germline, CDR1 is SGHRS, CDR2 YFSETQ. What was sequenced was blood buffy coat. This TCR came from a woman aged 18 to 75 with a cervical HPV16 infection that either progressed to CIN3+ or cleared (not recorded which). The V call is TRBV5-1, the J call TRBJ2-4; D unresolved. CDR3 loop: CASSLEVAKNIQYF. The DNA read from the CDR3 is TGCGCCAGCAGCTTGGAGGTAGCCAAAAACATT.